Listed here are 6 T cell receptor beta chains from one sample, sequenced in a study of cytomegalovirus exposure and HLA in healthy donors listed by TCRdb under 2017. Libraries were built with the immunoSEQ multiplex PCR assay. Here the immuneACCESS table is served through TCRdb, limited to in-frame sequences with V and J called. Missing clones are a known gap in these copies; in checked studies unresolved V genes cover under half, and the rest lacks a known reason. A total of 260,000 or so clones appear in this sample, about 87% of them only once. 2.6% of the sample is held by the ten biggest clonotypes. Sequencing was done on a sample of PBMCs. The receptors here all came from a man aged 18 to 29 in good health and CMV-seronegative.

CDR3 sequence reads: CASRRGVGSYEQYF. The CDR3 bases are TGTGCCTCCCGAAGGGGTGTGGGCTCCTACGAGCAGTACTTC. The gene calls are TRBV6-5 and TRBJ2-7; perhaps TRBD1 as D (5 bases). Germline CDR1 MNHEY, CDR2 SVGAGI. The length of the CDR3 is 14 residues. Trimming took off 11 bases at V and 0 bases at J, with 17 bases between the two ends.

The V gene is TRBV27, the J gene TRBJ2-3; 9 bases line up with TRBD1. The ends lost 5 bases at V and 4 bases at J; junction bases unmatched: 13. This CDR3 is 17 amino acids long. Germline lookup yields CDR1 MNHEY and CDR2 SMNVEV (reference sequence). The CDR3 here is CASSPTERTGEPDTQYF. DNA for the CDR3: TGTGCCAGCAGTCCCACCGAAAGGACAGGGGAGCCAGATACGCAGTATTTT.

The CDR3 region is CASGSHSAGYTDTQYF. The CDR3 DNA is TGTGCTAGTGGCTCACACTCAGCGGGATACACAGATACGCAGTATTTT. The chain uses TRBV12-5 and TRBJ2-3, with 7 bases that match TRBD2. Germline values: CDR1 LGHNT, CDR2 FRNRAP. The CDR3 is made up of 16 amino acids. The ends lost 6 bases at V and 2 bases at J; junction bases unmatched: 11. Full variable domain (remainder filled in from reference TRBV12-5 and TRBJ2-3): DARVTQTPRHKVTEMGQEVTMRCQPILGHNTVFWYRQTMMQGLELLAYFRNRAPLDDSGMPKDRFSAEMPDATLATLKIQPSEPRDSAVYFCASGSHSAGYTDTQYFGPGTRLTVL.

The chain combines TRBV9 with TRBJ2-3; D gene uncertain. V was cut by 0 bases and J by 4 bases, with 6 bases left in between. CDR1 and CDR2 (germline): SGDLS, YYNGEE. The CDR3 runs to 13 residues. The CDR3 region has the DNA TGTGCCAGCAGCGTAGGAAGCCCAGATACGCAGTATTTT. As protein: CASSVGSPDTQYF.

The chain joins TRBV9 to TRBJ1-6, with no clear D. Per germline, CDR1 SGDLS and CDR2 YYNGEE. This CDR3 is built from 15 residues. V lost 0 bases and J lost 5, with 9 bases in between. CDR3 protein: CASSVEGDNNSPLHF. The CDR3 nucleotides are TGTGCCAGCAGCGTAGAAGGAGATAATAATTCACCCCTCCACTTT.

The chain has TRBV27 and TRBJ1-5; D perhaps matches TRBD1 (6 bases). The CDR3 has 15 residues. The V end lost 5 bases, the J end lost 1 base, and 12 bases lay between the germline ends. Germline V gives CDR1 MNHEY, CDR2 SMNVEV (reference sequence). Here the CDR3 DNA reads TGTGCCAGCAGTCAGGGGTCTTGGAGCAATCAGCCCCAGCATTTT. Protein sequence: CASSQGSWSNQPQHF.